This section outlines one T cell receptor (beta chain) sequence together with its context. No antigen is known for it. The method was immunoSEQ multiplex PCR; TCRdb's version includes in-frame clones alone and lacks a portion of them. The data show 100,000 or so clones, roughly 89% seen once. The sample belongs to a study of identifying expanded T cells in peripheral blood. Findings and caveats of the study: Clone count variance between approximately two-week samples rose with total template count.

Sequencing input: blood. The TCR originated in a person between 18 and 75 years old in good health.

CDR3 sequence reads: CASSVPFAGGTSTDTQYF. Written as DNA, the CDR3 is TGTGCCAGCAGCGTACCCTTCGCCGGGGGGACTAGCACAGATACGCAGTATTTT. The chain employs TRBV9 and TRBJ2-3, with 7 bases aligning to TRBD2. This CDR3 comprises 18 residues. Germline assignment: CDR1 SGDLS and CDR2 YYNGEE. The V gene end was trimmed by 1 base and the J gene end by 0 bases; junction bases not matched to a gene: 11. The full variable domain, its missing parts supplied by reference TRBV9 and TRBJ2-3, is DSGVTQTPKHLITATGQRVTLRCSPRSGDLSVYWYQQSLDQGLQFLIQYYNGEERAKGNILERFSAQQFPDLHSELNLSSLELGDSALYFCASSVPFAGGTSTDTQYFGPGTRLTVL.